The 3 T cell receptor beta chains in this list originate from one sample, sequenced in a study of blood T cells in healthy people across ages. The second PCR ran roughly 7 to 12 cycles with a sample-barcoded 5' primer and J-beta primers. TCRdb reprocessed the 5' RACE reads via MiXCR and lists one record per CDR3 protein. The sample includes over 450,000 distinct CDR3 sequences, approximately 25% of them seen just once. These records were also assigned to another study, of T cells of mothers and their children.

Sequences were obtained from blood. These receptor sequences come from a boy between 10 and 17 years old in good health.

This clonotype was seen repeatedly, ten times or more. This chain links TRBV7-2 with TRBJ1-1, with TRBD1 matching over 9 bases. CDR1 is SGHTA, CDR2 FQGNSA, per germline. The V segment lost 3 bases and the J segment 4 bases; nucleotides outside the gene matches: 6. The CDR3 covers 15 residues. The CDR3 sequence is CASSFYRGRGTEAFF. CDR3 sequence (DNA): TGTGCCAGCAGCTTTTACAGGGGGCGAGGCACTGAAGCTTTCTTT.

This clonotype was seen a few times. J is TRBJ2-4 and V is TRBV9; 7 nucleotides align to TRBD1. The ends lost 3 bases at V and 3 bases at J; junction bases unmatched: 0. Germline CDR1 reads SGDLS; CDR2 reads YYNGEE. The CDR3 is 13 amino acids. CDR3 loop: CASSAGGKNIQYF. CDR3 nucleotide sequence: TGTGCCAGCAGCGCAGGGGGCAAAAACATTCAGTACTTC.

This clonotype was seen more than once but under ten times. The chain joins TRBV28 to TRBJ1-4; no reliable D call. The CDR3 loop spans 11 amino acids. Germline assignment: CDR1 MDHEN and CDR2 SYDVKM. V lost 8 bases, J lost 8 bases, and 9 bases lay in between. Here the CDR3 DNA reads TGTGCCAGCGCTGCGGGCGAAAAACTGTTTTTT. Amino acids: CASAAGEKLFF.